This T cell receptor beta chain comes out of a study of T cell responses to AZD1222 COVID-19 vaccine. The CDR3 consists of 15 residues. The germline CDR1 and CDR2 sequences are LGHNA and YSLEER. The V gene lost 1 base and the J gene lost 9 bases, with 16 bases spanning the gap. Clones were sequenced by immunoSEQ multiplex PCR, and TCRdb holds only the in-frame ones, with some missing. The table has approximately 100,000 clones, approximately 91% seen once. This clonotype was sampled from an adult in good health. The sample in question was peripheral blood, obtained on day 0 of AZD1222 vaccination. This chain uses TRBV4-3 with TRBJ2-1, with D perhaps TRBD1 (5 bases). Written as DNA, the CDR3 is TGCGCCAGCAGCCAAGGGGTCCTCTCTACAGGTGAGCAGTTCTTC. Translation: CASSQGVLSTGEQFF.